This TCR beta chain was retrieved from a study of cytomegalovirus exposure and HLA in healthy donors. It was with 60 Vbeta and 13 Jbeta primers that the PCR ran. The data were produced by immunoSEQ multiplex PCR, yet TCRdb's version contains in-frame clones alone and is incomplete. The table includes tens of thousands of clones, around 80% detected once. The CDR3 is 12 residues long. Germline V lookup: CDR1 MNHEY, CDR2 SMNVEV (reference sequence). V lost 3 bases and J lost 6, with 9 bases in between. This chain uses TRBV27 with TRBJ2-7, with no clear D. Sequenced input: PBMCs. The sequence came from a male donor in good health and CMV-seropositive. CDR3 sequence reads: CASSFPSGEQYF. CDR3 DNA sequence: TGTGCCAGCAGTTTTCCTTCCGGCGAGCAGTACTTC.